The 23 T cell receptor beta chains listed next were all sequenced from one sample in a study of cytomegalovirus exposure and HLA in healthy donors. The study ran its PCR with 60 Vbeta and 13 Jbeta primers. The method was immunoSEQ multiplex PCR; TCRdb's version includes in-frame clones alone and lacks a portion of them. The sample has 180,000 or so clones, over 75% seen once. The specimen sequenced was PBMCs. These receptors originate from a man younger than 35 in good health and CMV-seropositive.

Regarding this clone: One end of the junction fails to match germline, which may point to a read error. The chain uses TRBV7-9 and TRBJ1-5; maybe TRBD1 (6 bases). This CDR3 is 14 amino acids long. Germline values: CDR1 SEHNR, CDR2 FQNEAQ (reference sequence). CDR3 DNA: TGTTCCAGCAGCGAAGGAGGGGGGGGCCAGCCCCAGCATTTT. Its protein product is CSSSEGGGGQPQHF. The full variable domain, in which reference TRBV7-9 and TRBJ1-5 provide the parts outside the CDR3, is DTGVSQNPRHKITKRGQNVTFRCDPISEHNRLYWYRQTLGQGPEFLTYFQNEAQLEKSRLLSDRFSAERPKGSFSTLEIQRTEQGDSAMYLCSSSEGGGGQPQHFGDGTRLSIL.

V usage is TRBV18 and J usage is TRBJ2-1; TRBD2 aligns across 10 bases. CDR1 KGHSH and CDR2 LQKENI come from the germline V gene. The CDR3 is 17 residues long. The ends lost 0 bases at V and 2 bases at J; junction bases unmatched: 4. The CDR3 loop reads CASSPPPSGGAYNEQFF. CDR3 DNA: TGTGCCAGCTCACCACCGCCCAGCGGGGGGGCCTACAATGAGCAGTTCTTC.

The chain links TRBV7-2 to TRBJ1-1; D not resolved. CDR1 and CDR2 (germline): SGHTA, FQGNSA. The length of the CDR3 is 17 residues. V was clipped by 1 base and J by 4 bases, with 19 bases between them. This chain's CDR3 is CASSLVSPGSGSTEAFF. The CDR3 DNA follows: TGTGCCAGCAGCTTAGTTTCCCCCGGTTCGGGGAGCACTGAAGCTTTCTTT.

This clone was found a few times. The chain links TRBV6-6 to TRBJ2-7; TRBD2 might be the D (5 bases). The CDR3 loop spans 14 amino acids. CDR1 MNHNY and CDR2 SVGAGI come from the germline V gene (reference sequence). V was cut by 6 bases and J by 3 bases, with 15 bases left in between. In DNA, the CDR3 is TGTGCCAGCAGGAACCGGGGTTCTCTCTACGAGCAGTACTTC. Translation gives CASRNRGSLYEQYF.

This chain links TRBV19 with TRBJ2-7; 7 bases line up with TRBD1. Trimming took 6 bases from V and 0 from J; bases not matched to a gene: 5. The germline V gene has CDR1 LNHDA and CDR2 SQIVND (reference sequence). The CDR3 covers 14 residues. For the CDR3, the DNA is TGTGCCAGTAGAGGACAGGCCCTCTCCTACGAGCAGTACTTC. Its protein product is CASRGQALSYEQYF.

Here the CDR3 DNA reads TGTGCCAGCAGCCCCCGGGACAGTTGGGAGCAGTACTTC. This gives the protein CASSPRDSWEQYF. The rearrangement links TRBV9 to TRBJ2-7; 7 bases agree with TRBD1. CDR1 SGDLS and CDR2 YYNGEE come from the germline V gene. Losses at the gene ends were 4 bases for V and 7 bases for J; bases not matched to a gene: 8. The CDR3 consists of 13 residues.

The chain uses TRBV19 and TRBJ1-4, with D unclear. The CDR3 consists of 14 residues. V was trimmed by 4 bases and J by 4 bases, leaving 10 bases between them. Germline CDR1 and CDR2: LNHDA and SQIVND (reference sequence). CDR3 in DNA: TGTGCCAGTAGTAGGGCCGGCCTTAATGAAAAACTGTTTTTT. Translation: CASSRAGLNEKLFF.

CDR3 sequence: CASSLPTGANTEAFF. The DNA of the CDR3 is TGTGCCAGCAGCCTACCGACAGGGGCGAACACTGAAGCTTTCTTT. The rearrangement joins TRBV7-9 to TRBJ1-1, with 8 bases identical to TRBD1. Germline V gives CDR1 SEHNR, CDR2 FQNEAQ (reference sequence). Trimming removed 5 bases from V and 1 base from J; junction bases left unmatched: 6. The CDR3 consists of 15 residues.

This chain uses TRBV5-4 with TRBJ1-1, with TRBD1 identical over 9 bases. The germline V gene has CDR1 SGHNT and CDR2 YYREEE (reference sequence). This CDR3 contains 17 residues. V shed 6 bases and J 1 base; nucleotides not matched to a gene: 13. Written as DNA, the CDR3 is TGTGCCAGCACAAACAGGGGGCGCGGAGCGGAGAACACTGAAGCTTTCTTT. It yields the protein CASTNRGRGAENTEAFF.

The chain carries TRBV5-1 and TRBJ2-1; 7 bases match TRBD2. The CDR3 length is 14 residues. Germline trimming cut 3 bases from V and 8 bases from J; bases unmatched to any gene: 8. CDR1 and CDR2 (germline): SGHRS, YFSETQ. CDR3 sequence: CASSWPGRDYEQFF. The CDR3 nucleotides read TGCGCCAGCAGCTGGCCGGGGAGGGACTATGAGCAGTTCTTC.

The chain carries TRBV6-5 and TRBJ1-1; D might be TRBD1 (5 bases). V was cut by 2 bases and J by 6 bases, with 16 bases left in between. There are 15 residues in the CDR3. Looked up from germline, CDR1 is MNHEY and CDR2 is SVGAGI. The CDR3, as DNA: TGTGCCAGCAGTTACAGGGGTGGAGGGGCTCCTGAAGCTTTCTTT. As protein: CASSYRGGGAPEAFF.

The CDR3: CASSLRGSSYNSPLHF. The CDR3 region has the DNA TGTGCCAGCAGCTTACGGGGGAGCTCCTATAATTCACCCCTCCACTTT. The chain is built from TRBV7-8 and TRBJ1-6; TRBD1 is a possible D gene (5 bases). This CDR3 region has 16 residues. Germline V gives CDR1 SGHVS, CDR2 FQNEAQ. The V and J ends lost 2 bases and 0 bases respectively, with 8 bases between them.

This chain uses TRBV11-2 with TRBJ2-2, with D maybe TRBD2 (5 bases). V was trimmed by 0 bases and J by 5 bases, leaving 10 bases between them. Germline V gene lookup returns CDR1 SGHAT and CDR2 FQNNGV. There are 15 residues in the CDR3. The CDR3 DNA follows: TGTGCCAGCAGCTTAGAGGGGAGACTAACCGGGGAGCTGTTTTTT. Translation gives CASSLEGRLTGELFF.

V usage is TRBV5-1 and J usage is TRBJ2-5; D call uncertain. The end of the DNA is better explained by TRBJ2-7, so the J call may be wrong. Germline CDR1 reads SGHRS; CDR2 reads YFSETQ. The CDR3 totals 13 residues. The CDR3 loop is CASAPGRNYEQYF. The CDR3 region has the DNA TGCGCCAGCGCCCCCGGCAGAAACTACGAGCAGTACTTC.

The chain employs TRBV9 and TRBJ2-2; 11 bases agree with TRBD2. The germline gives CDR1 SGDLS, CDR2 YYNGEE. The CDR3 spans 18 residues. V lost 1 base and J lost 7; bases outside the gene matches: 12. CDR3 loop: CASSVMNSGGAWHGELFF. The CDR3, as DNA: TGTGCCAGCAGCGTAATGAATAGCGGGGGGGCATGGCACGGGGAGCTGTTTTTT.

This clone was seen only a few times. V and J are TRBV7-9 and TRBJ1-1; TRBD1 aligns across 11 bases. Germline V gene data show CDR1 as SEHNR and CDR2 as FQNEAQ (reference sequence). After removal of 8 bases from V and 1 base from J, the junction contained 3 bases not matched to a gene. The CDR3 totals 14 residues. CDR3 sequence (DNA): TGTGCCAGCGGAGGACAGGGGGCGAACACTGAAGCTTTCTTT. This sequence encodes CASGGQGANTEAFF.

V usage is TRBV7-2 and J usage is TRBJ2-7, with 10 bases matching TRBD2. From germline, CDR1 is SGHTA and CDR2 FQGNSA. V trimming: 4 bases; J trimming: 7 bases; junction bases outside the gene matches: 10. This CDR3 has 15 residues. The CDR3 sequence is CASSSSGGGSGEQYF. The CDR3 region has the DNA TGTGCCAGCAGCTCTAGCGGGGGCGGGTCCGGGGAGCAGTACTTC.

This clone showed up just once. The chain combines TRBV6-6 with TRBJ2-1; TRBD1 agrees at 7 bases. The CDR3 consists of 13 residues. V was pared by 2 bases and J by 7 bases, with 2 bases of the junction left unmatched. Germline CDR1 reads MNHNY; CDR2 reads SVGAGI (reference sequence). The CDR3 DNA sequence: TGTGCCAGCAGTTACGCCAGGGGGAATGAGCAGTTCTTC. It translates to CASSYARGNEQFF.

CDR3 in DNA: TGTGCCAGCAGCGAGGGGGGACTAGCGAGAGCCTACCAGTACTTC. Translating it yields CASSEGGLARAYQYF. The chain is built from TRBV9 and TRBJ2-5, with 10 bases that match TRBD2. This CDR3 comprises 15 residues. V was clipped by 3 bases and J by 10 bases; unmatched bases: 12. Germline assignment: CDR1 SGDLS and CDR2 YYNGEE.

The chain recombines TRBV7-9 with TRBJ1-5; no reliable D call. The CDR3 has 14 residues. Germline-derived CDR1 and CDR2 are SEHNR and FQNEAQ (reference sequence). The V end was cut by 1 base, the J end by 8 bases, with 12 bases between. This CDR3 reads CASSLEGLAEPQHF. The CDR3 nucleotides read TGTGCCAGCAGCTTAGAGGGTTTAGCGGAGCCCCAGCATTTT.

The V call is TRBV5-1, the J call TRBJ2-7, with 12 bases identical to TRBD2. This CDR3 is 15 amino acids long. Germline V lookup: CDR1 SGHRS, CDR2 YFSETQ. Trimming cost V 0 bases and J 2 bases; bases outside gene matches: 0. The CDR3 reads CASSLGTSGAYEQYF. As DNA, the CDR3 is TGCGCCAGCAGCTTGGGGACTAGCGGGGCCTACGAGCAGTACTTC.

This chain connects TRBV5-1 to TRBJ1-2; D is unclear. Germline loops: CDR1 SGHRS, CDR2 YFSETQ. The CDR3 has 16 amino acids. Trimming left V 4 bases short and J 3 bases short, with 19 bases between. CDR3 protein: CASSPQSPESDYGYTF. The CDR3 DNA sequence: TGCGCCAGCAGCCCCCAGTCGCCCGAATCTGACTATGGCTACACCTTC.

This clone was counted a single time. The V gene is TRBV9, the J gene TRBJ1-3; 8 bases are a match to TRBD1. After removal of 0 bases from V and 2 bases from J, the junction contained 10 bases not matched to a gene. The CDR3 loop spans 18 amino acids. Per germline, CDR1 SGDLS and CDR2 YYNGEE. The CDR3: CASSVEGTGGSPGNTIYF. The DNA of the CDR3 is TGTGCCAGCAGCGTAGAGGGGACAGGTGGAAGTCCTGGAAACACCATATATTTT.